These 2 T cell receptor beta chains were all obtained from the same sample, sequenced in a study of memory CD4+ T cells and cytomegalovirus serostatus. Single viable CD3+CD4+CD8-CD45RO+ cells were sorted as the memory CD4+ T cells. Some clones are missing from TCRdb's copy, which holds only in-frame ones; the method was immunoSEQ multiplex PCR. The sample lists about 52,000 clones; about 86% were seen once. The sequencing sample was made of memory CD4+ T cells from blood. Source of these receptors: an adult in good health and CMV-seropositive.

The V gene is TRBV5-6, the J gene TRBJ1-2; TRBD1 matches at 7 bases. The CDR3 runs 14 residues. The V segment lost 4 bases and the J segment 5 bases; nucleotides outside the gene matches: 8. Germline V gene sequence: CDR1 SGHDT, CDR2 YYEEEE. The chain's CDR3 is CASSPAPGGYGYTF. The CDR3, as DNA: TGTGCCAGCAGCCCCGCTCCAGGGGGTTATGGCTACACCTTC.

The rearrangement joins TRBV7-3 to TRBJ2-1; D is perhaps TRBD2 (5 bases). This CDR3 has 13 residues. The V gene lost 2 bases and the J gene lost 6 bases, with 8 bases spanning the gap. CDR1 SGHTA and CDR2 FQGTGA come from the germline V gene. CDR3 sequence reads: CASSLLASNEQFF. The CDR3 DNA reads TGTGCCAGCAGCTTACTAGCTAGCAATGAGCAGTTCTTC.